Below, 27 T cell receptor beta chains from the same sample are listed, as sequenced in a study of OX40 agonist ivuxolimab in advanced cancers. Some clones are missing from TCRdb's copy, which holds only in-frame ones; the method was immunoSEQ multiplex PCR. This table holds about 40,000 clones, 75% to 90% found once. The material sequenced was CD4+ or CD8+ T cells sorted from blood, taken in a trial of the OX40 agonist ivuxolimab. These receptors originate from an adult with an advanced solid tumor such as melanoma, head and neck, liver or kidney cancer.

The chain employs TRBV6-1 and TRBJ1-2; D unclear. Germline values: CDR1 MNHNS, CDR2 SASEGT. V lost 3 bases and J lost 5, with 13 bases in between. The CDR3 loop spans 14 amino acids. CDR3 in amino acids: CASSDLYIGYGYTF. CDR3 nucleotides: TGTGCCAGCAGTGATTTATACATTGGATATGGCTACACCTTC.

This clone appeared a single time. The rearrangement joins TRBV7-3 to TRBJ2-5; 8 bases align to TRBD2. The length of the CDR3 is 15 residues. From germline, CDR1 is SGHTA and CDR2 FQGTGA. V shed 2 bases, J shed 2 bases, and the junction held 4 bases outside the gene matches. CDR3 nucleotides: TGTGCCAGCAGCTTACTAGCGGGTCAACAAGAGACCCAGTACTTC. Its protein product is CASSLLAGQQETQYF.

The chain is built from TRBV10-3 and TRBJ2-7, with D perhaps matching TRBD2 (6 bases). V shed 2 bases and J shed 1 base, with 12 bases lying between them. Germline V gene data show CDR1 as ENHRY and CDR2 as SYGVKD. CDR3 size: 15 residues. CDR3 DNA sequence: TGTGCCATCAGTGAGGTGGTAGCGGAGTCCTACGAGCAGTACTTC. It encodes CAISEVVAESYEQYF.

This sequence joins TRBV15 and TRBJ2-4; D unclear. Germline CDR1 reads LNHNV; CDR2 reads YYDKDF (reference sequence). The CDR3 has 16 amino acids. Trimming shortened V by 0 bases and J by 0 bases, and 9 bases separated the two germline ends. The CDR3 nucleotides read TGTGCCACCAGCAGAGATGGGGTCCTAGCCAAAAACATTCAGTACTTC. It encodes CATSRDGVLAKNIQYF.

This sequence joins TRBV4-2 and TRBJ1-1; D possibly corresponds to TRBD1 (5 bases). The CDR3 is made up of 15 amino acids. CDR1 and CDR2 (germline): LGHNA, YNFKEQ. Between the trimmed V and J ends, which lost 1 base and 0 bases, there was a span of 9 bases. CDR3 nucleotide sequence: TGTGCCAGCAGCCAAGTTCAGGGAATGAACACTGAAGCTTTCTTT. Amino acid sequence: CASSQVQGMNTEAFF.

The chain uses TRBV10-2 and TRBJ2-5, with 11 bases lining up with TRBD2. The CDR3 runs 15 residues. The trim removed 2 bases at V and 4 bases at J, leaving 3 bases unmatched. Per the germline V gene, CDR1 is WSHSY and CDR2 is SAAADI. CDR3 sequence: CASSEIAGGGETQYF. The DNA for the CDR3 is TGCGCCAGCAGTGAGATAGCGGGGGGGGGAGAGACCCAGTACTTC.

This chain joins TRBV4-3 and TRBJ2-2, with D maybe TRBD1 (5 bases). The CDR3 spans 18 residues. The germline V and J ends were trimmed by 2 bases and 1 base, with 17 bases remaining between them. Germline V gene lookup returns CDR1 LGHNA and CDR2 YSLEER. CDR3 DNA sequence: TGCGCCAGCAGCCAACCGGTAGTAGGACATATGAACACCGGGGAGCTGTTTTTT. Translation gives CASSQPVVGHMNTGELFF.

The CDR3 loop reads CAISESRTSYPGELFF. The CDR3 region has the DNA TGTGCCATCAGTGAGTCTCGGACTAGCTATCCCGGGGAGCTGTTTTTT. The chain carries TRBV10-3 and TRBJ2-2; 8 bases are a match to TRBD2. Germline V gene sequence: CDR1 ENHRY, CDR2 SYGVKD. The CDR3 extends over 16 amino acids. With V trimmed by 0 bases and J by 6 bases, 6 bases remained unmatched.

V usage is TRBV11-2 and J usage is TRBJ2-2; 8 bases match TRBD1. J was trimmed by 1 base and V by 5 bases; bases with no gene match: 3. Germline CDR1 and CDR2: SGHAT and FQNNGV. CDR3 length: 15 residues. The CDR3 DNA sequence: TGTGCCAGCAGCACCGGGACAGGGAACACCGGGGAGCTGTTTTTT. Residues: CASSTGTGNTGELFF.

This clone was detected only once. J is TRBJ2-1 and V is TRBV11-2; 9 bases agree with TRBD2. The CDR3 has 15 residues. The J segment lost 7 bases and the V segment lost 5 bases, leaving 9 bases of the junction unmatched. Germline CDR1 SGHAT, CDR2 FQNNGV. CDR3 bases: TGTGCCAGCAGCCTTAGCGGGGGCCGCGGAAATGAGCAGTTCTTC. Translated: CASSLSGGRGNEQFF.

The V gene is TRBV5-1, the J gene TRBJ2-7, with D possibly TRBD2 on 5 matching bases. CDR3 length: 16 amino acids. The V end lost 0 bases, the J end lost 2 bases, and 15 bases lay between the germline ends. Germline V gene sequence: CDR1 SGHRS, CDR2 YFSETQ. CDR3 sequence (DNA): TGCGCCAGCAGCTTGGAAGGTTTTAGCGTGACCTACGAGCAGTACTTC. Translating it yields CASSLEGFSVTYEQYF.

The chain couples TRBV10-3 to TRBJ2-3; D gene ambiguous. The CDR3 runs 12 residues. V was clipped by 6 bases and J by 7 bases, with 11 bases between them. Per germline, CDR1 ENHRY and CDR2 SYGVKD. CDR3 sequence: CAISESEHTQYF. CDR3 nucleotide sequence: TGTGCCATCAGCGAAAGCGAACATACGCAGTATTTT.

This sequence joins TRBV7-2 and TRBJ1-1, with a possible D match to TRBD1 (6 bases). Germline V gene data show CDR1 as SGHTA and CDR2 as FQGNSA. V lost 8 bases, J lost 1 base, and 14 bases lay in between. CDR3 size: 14 residues. The CDR3 reads CASALGGANTEAFF. The CDR3 DNA reads as TGTGCCAGCGCTCTTGGGGGGGCGAACACTGAAGCTTTCTTT.

The chain couples TRBV10-3 to TRBJ2-2, with D possibly TRBD1 on 5 matching bases. Germline CDR1 is ENHRY and CDR2 is SYGVKD. The CDR3 is 14 amino acids. V was shortened by 2 bases and J by 1 base, with 5 bases between the two germline ends. CDR3 loop: CAISERGNTGELFF. The CDR3 DNA follows: TGTGCCATCAGTGAGAGGGGGAACACCGGGGAGCTGTTTTTT.

V is TRBV7-8 and J is TRBJ2-4, with 11 bases fitting TRBD1. Germline V gene data show CDR1 as SGHVS and CDR2 as FQNEAQ. Trimming at V came to 5 bases and at J to 1 base, leaving 7 bases not matched to a gene. The CDR3 totals 17 residues. The CDR3 region is CASSRGQGVFAKNIQYF. The CDR3 DNA is TGTGCCAGCAGCCGGGGACAGGGGGTTTTCGCCAAAAACATTCAGTACTTC.

This chain uses TRBV14 with TRBJ2-3; TRBD2 matches at 7 bases. The ends lost 2 bases at V and 0 bases at J; junction bases unmatched: 8. From germline, CDR1 is SGHDN and CDR2 FVKESK. CDR3 length: 17 amino acids. CDR3 amino acids: CASSQRLADTSTDTQYF. DNA for the CDR3: TGTGCCAGCAGCCAAAGGCTAGCGGATACTAGCACAGATACGCAGTATTTT.

This chain joins TRBV4-2 and TRBJ2-3; D may be TRBD1 (5 bases). The CDR3 is made up of 15 amino acids. With 5 bases removed from V and 2 bases from J, the gap between germline ends came to 14 bases. Germline V gene sequence: CDR1 LGHNA, CDR2 YNFKEQ. The CDR3 sequence is CASSFQGQITDTQYF. As DNA, the CDR3 is TGTGCCAGCAGCTTTCAGGGCCAAATCACAGATACGCAGTATTTT.

The V gene is TRBV30, the J gene TRBJ2-1; no definite D call. This CDR3 is 12 amino acids long. The V gene's germline CDR1 is GTSNPN and CDR2 SVGIG (reference sequence). The V and J ends lost 0 bases and 5 bases respectively, with 5 bases between them. As DNA, the CDR3 is TGTGCCTGGAGTGTCGCTGACAATGAGCAGTTCTTC. It encodes CAWSVADNEQFF.

The V call is TRBV5-4, the J call TRBJ1-2; 9 nucleotides match TRBD1. Germline V gives CDR1 SGHNT, CDR2 YYREEE (reference sequence). This CDR3 region has 15 residues. With V trimmed by 1 base and J by 2 bases, 3 bases remained unmatched. For the CDR3, the DNA is TGTGCCAGCAGCTTGAGACAGGGGGGCAACTATGGCTACACCTTC. This codes for CASSLRQGGNYGYTF.

The chain recombines TRBV2 with TRBJ2-1; weak D call: TRBD1 (6 bases). The CDR3 consists of 15 residues. V lost 7 bases, J lost 1 base, and 14 bases lay in between. CDR1 is SNHLY, CDR2 FYNNEI, per germline. As DNA, the CDR3 is TGTGCCAGCAACCTGGGACACGGGTCCTACAATGAGCAGTTCTTC. It translates to CASNLGHGSYNEQFF.

The gene calls are TRBV6-5 and TRBJ1-5; the D gene is possibly TRBD1 (5 bases). V shed 5 bases and J shed 3 bases, with 11 bases lying between them. This CDR3 has 14 amino acids. Germline V CDR1 and CDR2: MNHEY, SVGAGI. The CDR3 sequence is CASSRGNDNQPQHF. The CDR3 DNA follows: TGTGCCAGCAGTCGGGGCAACGACAATCAGCCCCAGCATTTT.

Written as DNA, the CDR3 is TGCAGCGTTCTGACGGGGACTAATGAAAAACTGTTTTTT. Translation gives CSVLTGTNEKLFF. V is TRBV29-1 and J is TRBJ1-4; D unclear. CDR3 length: 13 residues. Germline-derived CDR1 and CDR2 are SQVTM and ANQGSEA. V lost 5 bases and J lost 2, with 9 bases in between.

V gene TRBV21-1 combines with J gene TRBJ2-1; the table's D call, TRBD2, was not checked against the DNA. TRBV21-1 is a pseudogene segment. The CDR3 has 14 amino acids. The CDR3 nucleotides read TGTGCCAGCAGACTCCGGGACTTACGCAATGAGCAGTTCTTC. As protein: CASRLRDLRNEQFF.

Points on this clone: Other DNA sequences in the sample encode the same CDR3. The chain is built from TRBV6-1 and TRBJ2-6; D possibly uses TRBD1 or TRBD2 (5 bases each). Germline V gene sequence: CDR1 MNHNS, CDR2 SASEGT. This CDR3 contains 18 residues. V lost 2 bases, J lost 0 bases, and 14 bases lay in between. CDR3 protein: CASSEPGDASSGANVLTF. The CDR3 DNA follows: TGTGCCAGCAGTGAACCTGGGGACGCGAGCTCTGGGGCCAACGTCCTGACTTTC.

This chain uses TRBV5-4 with TRBJ2-1; D gene unclear. Germline loops: CDR1 SGHNT, CDR2 YYREEE (reference sequence). The CDR3 totals 13 residues. V shed 0 bases and J shed 6 bases, with 7 bases lying between them. The chain's CDR3 is CASSLGSINEQFF. The DNA for the CDR3 is TGTGCCAGCAGCTTGGGGAGTATCAATGAGCAGTTCTTC.

The chain recombines TRBV29-1 with TRBJ2-3; possibly TRBD1 for D (6 bases). CDR1 is SQVTM and CDR2 is ANQGSEA in the germline V gene. CDR3 size: 15 residues. V lost 6 bases and J 0 bases, leaving 16 bases between the germline ends. CDR3 loop: CSVARTAASTDTQYF. CDR3 DNA sequence: TGCAGCGTCGCCCGGACAGCCGCTAGCACAGATACGCAGTATTTT.

The J gene is TRBJ2-7, the V gene TRBV28; D possibly corresponds to TRBD1 (6 bases). Germline V gives CDR1 MDHEN, CDR2 SYDVKM. The CDR3 is 14 amino acids. Trimming removed 2 bases from V and 6 bases from J, with 14 bases in between. The chain's CDR3 is CASSLPNQGIEQYF. The CDR3 coding sequence is TGTGCCAGCAGTTTACCCAATCAGGGGATCGAGCAGTACTTC.